By proportion, the clone carrying this TCR beta chain is medium-sized. The CDR3 has 16 amino acids. The V segment lost 4 bases and the J segment 4 bases; nucleotides outside the gene matches: 9. Germline-derived CDR1 and CDR2 are SGHAT and FQNNGV. The time point was: sample taken at primary tumor resection. Tumor, nontumor lung or frozen PBMC supplied whole RNA, sequenced without sorting. The donor group consisted of some 70 patients who had untreated, early-stage non-small cell lung cancer. The data were obtained in a study of spatial heterogeneity in lung cancer. At the level of the study: Detection consistently captured more beta-chain sequences than alpha-chain sequences.

TCRdb recomputed calls from the 5' RACE reads with MiXCR, one row per CDR3 protein. The sample lists 2,000 to 2,500 distinct CDR3 sequences, 10% to 15% occurring once. The specimen was normal lung tissue next to the tumor, collected at surgery. The clonotype comes from a male donor with early-stage non-small cell lung cancer. This chain links TRBV11-2 with TRBJ1-4; TRBD1 matches at 7 bases. CDR3 amino acids: CASSSGGPGLNEKLFF. For the CDR3, the DNA is TGTGCCAGCAGCTCAGGGGGTCCAGGGCTTAATGAAAAACTGTTTTTT. Full variable domain (outside the CDR3, taken from reference TRBV11-2 and TRBJ1-4): EAGVAQSPRYKIIEKRQSVAFWCNPISGHATLYWYQQILGQGPKLLIQFQNNGVVDDSQLPKDRFSAERLKGVDSTLKIQPAKLEDSAVYLCASSSGGPGLNEKLFFGSGTQLSVL.